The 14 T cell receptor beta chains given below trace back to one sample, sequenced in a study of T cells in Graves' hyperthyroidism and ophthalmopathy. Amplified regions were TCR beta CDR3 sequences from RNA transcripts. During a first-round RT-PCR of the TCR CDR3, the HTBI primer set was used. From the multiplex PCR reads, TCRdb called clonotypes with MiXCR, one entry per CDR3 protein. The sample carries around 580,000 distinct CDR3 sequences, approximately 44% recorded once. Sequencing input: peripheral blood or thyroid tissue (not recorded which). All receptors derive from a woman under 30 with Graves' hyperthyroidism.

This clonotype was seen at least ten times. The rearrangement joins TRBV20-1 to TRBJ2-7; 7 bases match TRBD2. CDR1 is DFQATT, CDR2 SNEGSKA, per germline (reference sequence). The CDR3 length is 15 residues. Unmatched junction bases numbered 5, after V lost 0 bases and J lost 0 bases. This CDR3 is CSARENSGPSYEQYF. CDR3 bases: TGCAGTGCTAGAGAAAATAGCGGGCCCTCCTACGAGCAGTACTTC.

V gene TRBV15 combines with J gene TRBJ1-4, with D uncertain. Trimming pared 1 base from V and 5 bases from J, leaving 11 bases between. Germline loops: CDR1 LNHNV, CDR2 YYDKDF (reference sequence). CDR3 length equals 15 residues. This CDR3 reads CATSRGTSGNEKLFF. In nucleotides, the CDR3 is TGTGCCACCAGCAGAGGAACTAGCGGGAATGAAAAACTGTTTTTT. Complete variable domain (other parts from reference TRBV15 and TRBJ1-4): DAMVIQNPRYQVTQFGKPVTLSCSQTLNHNVMYWYQQKSSQAPKLLFHYYDKDFNNEADTPDNFQSRRPNTSFCFLDIRSPGLGDTAMYLCATSRGTSGNEKLFFGSGTQLSVL.

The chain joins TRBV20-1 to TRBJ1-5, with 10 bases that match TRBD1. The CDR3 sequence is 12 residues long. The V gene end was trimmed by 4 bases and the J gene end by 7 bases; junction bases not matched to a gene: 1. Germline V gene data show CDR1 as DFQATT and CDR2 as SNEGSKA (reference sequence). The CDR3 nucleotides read TGCAGTGCTACGGACAGGGGGCAGCCCCAGCATTTT. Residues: CSATDRGQPQHF.

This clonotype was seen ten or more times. The CDR3 spells CSASMLAGGGSYEQYF. CDR3 nucleotide sequence: TGCAGTGCTAGTATGCTAGCGGGAGGGGGCTCCTACGAGCAGTACTTC. The rearrangement links TRBV20-1 to TRBJ2-7; TRBD2 agrees at 12 bases. Trimming cost V 3 bases and J 0 bases; bases outside gene matches: 6. CDR1 is DFQATT and CDR2 is SNEGSKA in the germline V gene (reference sequence). This CDR3 comprises 16 residues.

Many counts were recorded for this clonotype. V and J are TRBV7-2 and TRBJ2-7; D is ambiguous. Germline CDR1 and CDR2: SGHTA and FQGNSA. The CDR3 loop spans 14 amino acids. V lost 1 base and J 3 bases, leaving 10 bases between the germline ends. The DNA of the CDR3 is TGTGCCAGCAGCTTAGACAGCAATCTCTACGAGCAGTACTTC. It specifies CASSLDSNLYEQYF. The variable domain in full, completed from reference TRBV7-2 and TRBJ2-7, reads GAGVSQSPSNKVTEKGKDVELRCDPISGHTALYWYRQSLGQGLEFLIYFQGNSAPDKSGLPSDRFSAERTGGSVSTLTIQRTQQEDSAVYLCASSLDSNLYEQYFGPGTRLTVT.

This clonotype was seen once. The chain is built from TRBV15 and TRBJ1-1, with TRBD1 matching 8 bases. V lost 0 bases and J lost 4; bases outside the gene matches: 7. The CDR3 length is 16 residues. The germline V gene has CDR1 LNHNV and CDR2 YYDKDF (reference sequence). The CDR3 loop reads CATSRDWQGASTEAFF. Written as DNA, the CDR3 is TGTGCCACCAGCAGAGATTGGCAGGGGGCTAGCACTGAAGCTTTCTTT.

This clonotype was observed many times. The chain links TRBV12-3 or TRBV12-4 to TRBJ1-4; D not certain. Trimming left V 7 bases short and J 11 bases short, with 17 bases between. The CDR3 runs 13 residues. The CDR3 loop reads CASTRRTEEKLFF. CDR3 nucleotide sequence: TGTGCCAGCACCCGTCGGACGGAGGAGAAACTGTTTTTT.

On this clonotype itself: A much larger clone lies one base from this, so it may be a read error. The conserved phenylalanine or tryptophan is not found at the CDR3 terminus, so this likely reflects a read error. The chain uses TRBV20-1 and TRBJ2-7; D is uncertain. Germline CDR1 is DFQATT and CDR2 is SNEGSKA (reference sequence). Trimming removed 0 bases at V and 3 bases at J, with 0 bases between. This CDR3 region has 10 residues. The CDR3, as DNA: TGCAGTGCTAGAGACTACGAGCAGTACTCC. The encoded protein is CSARDYEQYS.

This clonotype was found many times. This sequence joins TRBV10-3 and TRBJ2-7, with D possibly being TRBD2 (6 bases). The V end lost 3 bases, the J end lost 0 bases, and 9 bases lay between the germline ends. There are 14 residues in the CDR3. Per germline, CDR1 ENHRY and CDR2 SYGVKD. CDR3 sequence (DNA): TGTGCCATCAGTGATGCCGGGAGCTCCTACGAGCAGTACTTC. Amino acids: CAISDAGSSYEQYF.

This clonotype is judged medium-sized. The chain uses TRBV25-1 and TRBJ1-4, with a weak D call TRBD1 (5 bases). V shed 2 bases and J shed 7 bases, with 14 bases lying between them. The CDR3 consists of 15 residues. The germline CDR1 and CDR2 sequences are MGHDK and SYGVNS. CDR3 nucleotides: TGTGCCAGCAGTGAAGGGGGGAAGGGGATTGAAAAACTGTTTTTT. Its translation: CASSEGGKGIEKLFF.

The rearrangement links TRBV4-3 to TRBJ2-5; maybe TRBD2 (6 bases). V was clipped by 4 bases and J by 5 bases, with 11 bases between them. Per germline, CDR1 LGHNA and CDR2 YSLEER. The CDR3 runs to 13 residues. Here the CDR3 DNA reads TGCGCCAGCAGCCCGGGGGAGGAGGAGACCCAGTACTTC. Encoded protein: CASSPGEEETQYF.

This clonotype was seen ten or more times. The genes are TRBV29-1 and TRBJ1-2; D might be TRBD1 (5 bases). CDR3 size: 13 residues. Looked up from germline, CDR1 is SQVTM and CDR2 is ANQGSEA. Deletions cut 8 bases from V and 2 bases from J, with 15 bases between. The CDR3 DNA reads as TGCAGCATCAGGGAAGGACCAAACTATGGCTACACCTTC. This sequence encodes CSIREGPNYGYTF.

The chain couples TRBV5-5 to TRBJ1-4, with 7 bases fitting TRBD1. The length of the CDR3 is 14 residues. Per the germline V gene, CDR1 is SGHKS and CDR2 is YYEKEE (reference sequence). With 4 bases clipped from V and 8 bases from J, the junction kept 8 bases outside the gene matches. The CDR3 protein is CASSRQGRGEKLFF. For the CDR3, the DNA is TGTGCCAGCAGCCGACAGGGACGTGGAGAAAAACTGTTTTTT.

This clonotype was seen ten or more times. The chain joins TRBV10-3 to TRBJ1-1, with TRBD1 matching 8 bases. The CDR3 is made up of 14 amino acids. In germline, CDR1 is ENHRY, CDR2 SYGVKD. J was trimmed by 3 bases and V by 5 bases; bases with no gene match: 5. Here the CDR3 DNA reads TGTGCCATCAGTCGGACAGGGATTGACACTGAAGCTTTCTTT. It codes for CAISRTGIDTEAFF.